These 24 T cell receptor beta chains were sequenced from one sample in a study of cytomegalovirus exposure and HLA in healthy donors. 60 Vbeta and 13 Jbeta primers were used in PCR. This table comes from immunoSEQ multiplex PCR, and its TCRdb copy is limited to in-frame clones, with some not included. The sample lists about 140,000 clones; approximately 78% were seen once. The material sequenced was PBMCs. These receptors were collected from a woman aged 40 to 50 in good health and CMV-seropositive.

The chain has TRBV27 and TRBJ2-1, with TRBD2 matching 8 bases. There are 14 residues in the CDR3. With V trimmed by 6 bases and J by 9 bases, 10 bases remained unmatched. Germline V gene lookup returns CDR1 MNHEY and CDR2 SMNVEV (reference sequence). The CDR3: CASRRVAGFGEQFF. Here the CDR3 DNA reads TGTGCCAGCAGGCGGGTAGCGGGATTCGGTGAGCAGTTCTTC.

The chain links TRBV7-2 to TRBJ1-5; D is ambiguous. CDR3 length: 16 amino acids. Trimming cost V 2 bases and J 2 bases, with 13 bases left between them. Germline assignment: CDR1 SGHTA and CDR2 FQGNSA. CDR3 coding DNA: TGTGCCAGCAGCTTACGCGGCGGAGGACGCAATCAGCCCCAGCATTTT. Amino acid sequence: CASSLRGGGRNQPQHF.

The rearrangement joins TRBV7-9 to TRBJ2-5; 8 bases agree with TRBD1. There are 13 residues in the CDR3. V trimming: 6 bases; J trimming: 5 bases; junction bases outside the gene matches: 5. Per germline, CDR1 SEHNR and CDR2 FQNEAQ (reference sequence). CDR3 bases: TGTGCCAGCAGGCAACAGGGGGTCGAGACCCAGTACTTC. Its translation is CASRQQGVETQYF. The full variable domain, completed using reference TRBV7-9 and TRBJ2-5, is DTGVSQNPRHKITKRGQNVTFRCDPISEHNRLYWYRQTLGQGPEFLTYFQNEAQLEKSRLLSDRFSAERPKGSFSTLEIQRTEQGDSAMYLCASRQQGVETQYFGPGTRLLVL.

This clone was found a few times. J is TRBJ1-2 and V is TRBV28; the D gene is possibly TRBD1 (5 bases). Germline V gene sequence: CDR1 MDHEN, CDR2 SYDVKM. The CDR3 consists of 17 residues. The V end was cut by 5 bases, the J end by 4 bases, with 23 bases between. The CDR3 coding sequence is TGTGCCAGCAGTGAGAGGCTTCGGCAGGGAATCGCCTATGGCTACACCTTC. Protein: CASSERLRQGIAYGYTF.

V and J are TRBV7-2 and TRBJ2-5, with 7 bases lining up with TRBD2. The CDR3 loop spans 14 amino acids. The germline gives CDR1 SGHTA, CDR2 FQGNSA. V shed 4 bases, J shed 7 bases, and the junction held 9 bases outside the gene matches. The CDR3 nucleotides read TGTGCCAGCAGCTACCAGCGGGGTGGAGGGACCCAGTACTTC. Translated, it gives CASSYQRGGGTQYF. Complete variable domain (other parts from reference TRBV7-2 and TRBJ2-5): GAGVSQSPSNKVTEKGKDVELRCDPISGHTALYWYRQSLGQGLEFLIYFQGNSAPDKSGLPSDRFSAERTGGSVSTLTIQRTQQEDSAVYLCASSYQRGGGTQYFGPGTRLLVL.

The rearrangement uses TRBV7-2 and TRBJ2-3; a weak D match, TRBD2 (5 bases). Germline values: CDR1 SGHTA, CDR2 FQGNSA. The CDR3 covers 14 residues. The V and J ends lost 5 bases and 3 bases respectively, with 12 bases between them. Written as DNA, the CDR3 is TGTGCCAGCAGCAACCAACTAGGGACAGATACGCAGTATTTT. Translation gives CASSNQLGTDTQYF.

This clone was detected only once. The rearrangement joins TRBV10-3 to TRBJ1-3; D not certain. Trimming took off 11 bases at V and 0 bases at J, with 11 bases between the two ends. The CDR3 runs 13 residues. The germline V gene encodes CDR1 ENHRY and CDR2 SYGVKD. DNA of the CDR3: TGTGCCTCGCAGACAAGCTCTGGAAACACCATATATTTT. It is translated as CASQTSSGNTIYF.

The chain carries TRBV29-1 and TRBJ2-4; 9 bases are a match to TRBD1. The germline V gene has CDR1 SQVTM and CDR2 ANQGSEA. The CDR3 loop spans 11 amino acids. J lost 14 bases, V lost 6 bases, and 8 bases had no gene match. The CDR3 spells CSVSSDRGEYF. Written as DNA, the CDR3 is TGCAGCGTGTCCAGTGACAGGGGGGAGTACTTC. The full variable domain, in which reference TRBV29-1 and TRBJ2-4 provide the parts outside the CDR3, is SAVISQKPSRDICQRGTSLTIQCQVDSQVTMMFWYRQQPGQSLTLIATANQGSEATYESGFVIDKFPISRPNLTFSTLTVSNMSPEDSSIYLCSVSSDRGEYFGAGTRLSVL.

The chain links TRBV19 to TRBJ2-5; 7 bases match TRBD2. The CDR3 is 15 residues long. V trimming: 5 bases; J trimming: 1 base; junction bases outside the gene matches: 7. Germline V lookup: CDR1 LNHDA, CDR2 SQIVND (reference sequence). The CDR3 sequence is CASSEGGSRQETQYF. The CDR3 bases are TGTGCCAGTAGTGAGGGCGGGAGTCGCCAAGAGACCCAGTACTTC.

This CDR3 reads CASSQVAAWGTTDTQYF. CDR3 bases: TGCGCCAGCAGCCAAGTGGCCGCGTGGGGCACCACAGATACGCAGTATTTT. The chain uses TRBV4-1 and TRBJ2-3, with D maybe TRBD1 (5 bases). The V gene lost 1 base and the J gene lost 2 bases, with 16 bases spanning the gap. The germline V gene encodes CDR1 MGHRA and CDR2 YSYEKL. CDR3 length: 17 amino acids.

In regard to this clone: This sample includes further DNA sequences coding for the same CDR3. The V call is TRBV5-1, the J call TRBJ2-5; 7 positions agree with TRBD1. J was trimmed by 4 bases and V by 0 bases; bases with no gene match: 0. The CDR3 extends over 13 amino acids. The V gene's germline CDR1 is SGHRS and CDR2 YFSETQ. The CDR3 region has the DNA TGCGCCAGCAGCTTGGGACAGGGAGAGACCCAGTACTTC. It specifies CASSLGQGETQYF. The full variable domain, rest sourced from reference TRBV5-1 and TRBJ2-5, is KAGVTQTPRYLIKTRGQQVTLSCSPISGHRSVSWYQQTPGQGLQFLFEYFSETQRNKGNFPGRFSGRQFSNSRSEMNVSTLELGDSALYLCASSLGQGETQYFGPGTRLLVL.

Comment on this clone: Because the CDR3's place on the DNA is in doubt, the DNA is left out and the CDR3 is given as listed by TCRdb. The chain employs TRBV5-4 and TRBJ2-7; TRBD2, the D gene given by the table, was not confirmed from the DNA. The CDR3 extends over 14 residues, inclusive of both ends. Germline V gene sequence: CDR1 SGHNT, CDR2 YYREEE (reference sequence). Here the CDR3 reads CASSSSAGVYEQYF.

This chain connects TRBV9 to TRBJ2-6; no definite D call. CDR1 and CDR2 (germline): SGDLS, YYNGEE. V lost 4 bases and J lost 4, with 6 bases in between. The length of the CDR3 is 13 residues. The DNA of the CDR3 is TGTGCCAGCAGCCCCCCGGGGGCCAACGTCCTGACTTTC. Protein product: CASSPPGANVLTF.

The V gene is TRBV4-1, the J gene TRBJ2-2; 10 bases are shared with TRBD2. This CDR3 comprises 16 residues. CDR1 is MGHRA and CDR2 is YSYEKL in the germline V gene. After removal of 4 bases from V and 0 bases from J, the junction contained 2 bases not matched to a gene. CDR3 in amino acids: CASSRTSGANTGELFF. For the CDR3, the DNA is TGCGCCAGCAGCCGGACTAGCGGAGCGAACACCGGGGAGCTGTTTTTT.

The chain recombines TRBV6-5 with TRBJ2-3; possible D gene TRBD2, 5 bases. The CDR3 is made up of 14 amino acids. Deletions cut 5 bases from V and 3 bases from J, with 12 bases between. Germline V gene sequence: CDR1 MNHEY, CDR2 SVGAGI. The CDR3 loop reads CASSPGGATDTQYF. The CDR3 nucleotides read TGTGCCAGCAGTCCAGGAGGAGCTACAGATACGCAGTATTTT.

CDR3 protein: CASSLGGRFYITDTQYF. CDR3 sequence (DNA): TGTGCCAGCAGCTTAGGCGGGAGGTTCTATATCACAGATACGCAGTATTTT. The chain combines TRBV11-2 with TRBJ2-3, with 8 bases lining up with TRBD2. CDR3 length equals 17 residues. The junction had 8 bases not matched to a gene; V was cut back by 1 base and J by 2 bases. Germline values: CDR1 SGHAT, CDR2 FQNNGV.

In its sample, this clone was seen a few times. The chain is built from TRBV6-5 and TRBJ1-1; tentatively, D is TRBD1 (5 bases). The CDR3 is 12 residues long. Germline V CDR1 and CDR2: MNHEY, SVGAGI. Deletions cut 5 bases from V and 12 bases from J, with 16 bases between. The CDR3 here is CASSDGTGKTFF. The CDR3, as DNA: TGTGCCAGCAGTGATGGAACAGGAAAAACTTTCTTT.

This chain connects TRBV6-6 to TRBJ2-7, with a tentative D call TRBD2 (7 bases). Trimming pared 7 bases from V and 4 bases from J, leaving 17 bases between. In germline, CDR1 is MNHNY, CDR2 SVGAGI (reference sequence). CDR3 length: 14 residues. The CDR3, as DNA: TGTGCCAGCAACCAATTAGAGGGGGGGTACGAGCAGTACTTC. This encodes CASNQLEGGYEQYF.

This chain's CDR3 is CASSPRGSGGDGNTIYF. In nucleotides, the CDR3 is TGTGCCAGCTCACCACGTGGGTCTGGGGGCGATGGAAACACCATATATTTT. The chain combines TRBV18 with TRBJ1-3; D might be TRBD1 (6 bases). Germline CDR1 and CDR2: KGHSH and LQKENI. Deletions cut 1 base from V and 3 bases from J, with 16 bases between. The CDR3 spans 17 residues.

This rearrangement joins TRBV6-5 to TRBJ2-7, with 10 bases identical to TRBD2. This CDR3 is built from 16 residues. Per germline, CDR1 MNHEY and CDR2 SVGAGI. The V segment lost 0 bases and the J segment 2 bases; nucleotides outside the gene matches: 4. CDR3 DNA sequence: TGTGCCAGCAGTTACTCGATTAGCGGGGGGACCTACGAGCAGTACTTC. Its translation is CASSYSISGGTYEQYF.

The V call is TRBV10-3, the J call TRBJ1-5; D call uncertain. With 0 bases removed from V and 5 bases from J, the gap between germline ends came to 11 bases. Germline values: CDR1 ENHRY, CDR2 SYGVKD. CDR3 size: 15 residues. This chain's CDR3 is CAISESTSLYQPQHF. The CDR3 DNA is TGTGCCATCAGTGAGTCGACATCCCTATATCAGCCCCAGCATTTT.

The chain is built from TRBV5-1 and TRBJ1-4; 10 bases agree with TRBD1. The CDR3 has 16 residues. V was clipped by 4 bases and J by 8 bases; unmatched bases: 11. Germline CDR1 reads SGHRS; CDR2 reads YFSETQ. The CDR3 nucleotides are TGCGCCAGCAGCGGGGGACAGGGGCAGGCTCGGGAAAAACTGTTTTTT. Residues: CASSGGQGQAREKLFF. The variable domain in full, completed from reference TRBV5-1 and TRBJ1-4, reads KAGVTQTPRYLIKTRGQQVTLSCSPISGHRSVSWYQQTPGQGLQFLFEYFSETQRNKGNFPGRFSGRQFSNSRSEMNVSTLELGDSALYLCASSGGQGQAREKLFFGSGTQLSVL.

The chain uses TRBV4-2 and TRBJ2-3; D remains ambiguous. CDR1 is LGHNA, CDR2 YNFKEQ, per germline. The CDR3 contains 14 residues. The germline V and J ends were trimmed by 5 bases and 7 bases, with 16 bases remaining between them. This CDR3 is CASSTLDLPNTQYF. Written as DNA, the CDR3 is TGTGCCAGCAGCACCCTAGACCTACCAAATACGCAGTATTTT.

The V gene is TRBV29-1, the J gene TRBJ2-7; D possibly corresponds to TRBD2 (6 bases). The CDR3 loop spans 13 amino acids. Germline assignment: CDR1 SQVTM and CDR2 ANQGSEA. V was pared by 6 bases and J by 6 bases, with 18 bases between. The CDR3 DNA sequence: TGCAGCGTCGGAGGTCTTCTAGCGCGCGAGCAGTACTTC. Encoded protein: CSVGGLLAREQYF.